The 14 T cell receptor beta chains presented below share a single source sample, sequenced in a study of blood T cell repertoires in COVID-19. Repertoires were generated with immunoSEQ multiplex PCR, while TCRdb's copy carries only in-frame clones and drops some. The sample holds 200,000 to 250,000 clones, around 80% seen once. Sequenced sample: peripheral blood. The receptors originated from a human donor in a cohort sampled during active COVID-19.

This clone was seen only a few times. This chain's CDR3 is CASSHGWTGYAGELFF. In DNA form, the CDR3 reads TGTGCCAGCAGCCATGGCTGGACAGGGTATGCCGGGGAGCTGTTTTTT. The J gene is TRBJ2-2, the V gene TRBV3-1 (or the pseudogene TRBV3-2); 8 nucleotides agree with TRBD1. The J segment lost 6 bases and the V segment lost 3 bases, leaving 9 bases of the junction unmatched. The CDR3 is 16 residues long. From germline, CDR1 is LGHDT and CDR2 YNNKEL (reference sequence).

The chain recombines TRBV27 with TRBJ2-1; TRBD2 aligns across 8 bases. The length of the CDR3 is 17 residues. The trim removed 4 bases at V and 2 bases at J, leaving 10 bases unmatched. Germline V lookup: CDR1 MNHEY, CDR2 SMNVEV (reference sequence). CDR3 nucleotides: TGTGCCAGCAGTTCCCTAATCAGCGGGAGAACCTACAATGAGCAGTTCTTC. This encodes CASSSLISGRTYNEQFF.

The gene calls are TRBV11-2 and TRBJ2-1; TRBD2 matches at 8 bases. Germline CDR1 and CDR2: SGHAT and FQNNGV. V gave up 5 bases and J gave up 10 bases; unmatched junction bases: 10. The CDR3 is made up of 14 amino acids. This CDR3 reads CASSGRGGPREQFF. CDR3 nucleotide sequence: TGTGCCAGCAGCGGCCGGGGGGGGCCGCGGGAGCAGTTCTTC.

V and J are TRBV5-4 and TRBJ2-7; 14 nucleotides line up with TRBD2. Trimming removed 2 bases from V and 2 bases from J; junction bases left unmatched: 6. The CDR3 contains 17 residues. Per germline, CDR1 SGHNT and CDR2 YYREEE (reference sequence). In DNA form, the CDR3 reads TGTGCCAGCAGCTTTAGGACTAGCGGGAGGCCAGCCTACGAGCAGTACTTC. As protein: CASSFRTSGRPAYEQYF.

This chain joins TRBV27 and TRBJ2-3; possible D gene TRBD1, 6 bases. The CDR3 loop spans 14 amino acids. Trimming cost V 4 bases and J 3 bases, with 11 bases left between them. CDR1 is MNHEY, CDR2 SMNVEV, per germline (reference sequence). The CDR3, as DNA: TGTGCCAGCAGTTACAGGGTTGGGACAGATACGCAGTATTTT. Residues: CASSYRVGTDTQYF.

The gene calls are TRBV2 and TRBJ1-3, with 7 bases identical to TRBD1. Germline values: CDR1 SNHLY, CDR2 FYNNEI. The CDR3 covers 15 residues. Trimming at V came to 6 bases and at J to 5 bases, leaving 10 bases not matched to a gene. Here the CDR3 DNA reads TGTGCCAGCAGCCCCTTTCGACAGGGCCGAAACACCATATATTTT. Translation: CASSPFRQGRNTIYF.

The V call is TRBV30, the J call TRBJ1-1; D gene uncertain. Germline-derived CDR1 and CDR2 are GTSNPN and SVGIG (reference sequence). V was trimmed by 3 bases and J by 10 bases, leaving 9 bases between them. There are 10 residues in the CDR3. The CDR3 DNA is TGTGCCTGGAGGGCCCCCCCAGCTTTCTTT. The encoded protein is CAWRAPPAFF.

V is TRBV11-2 and J is TRBJ1-6; no clear D gene. This CDR3 has 17 residues. Trimming took 1 base from V and 0 from J, leaving 10 bases between them. In germline, CDR1 is SGHAT, CDR2 FQNNGV. CDR3 coding DNA: TGTGCCAGCAGCTTAGTTCGGGGAAGCTCCTATAATTCACCCCTCCACTTT. Protein: CASSLVRGSSYNSPLHF.

In its sample, this clone was seen once. The genes are TRBV7-8 and TRBJ2-7; D is possibly TRBD2 (5 bases). The germline V gene encodes CDR1 SGHVS and CDR2 FQNEAQ. V lost 5 bases and J lost 6, with 26 bases in between. CDR3 length: 17 amino acids. The CDR3 sequence is CASSGSWRRAAPLEQYF. The CDR3 DNA is TGTGCCAGCAGCGGAAGCTGGAGGAGAGCCGCCCCCCTCGAGCAGTACTTC.

The CDR3 reads CASTTQTGTGQPQHF. In DNA, the CDR3 is TGTGCCAGCACCACTCAGACAGGGACGGGTCAGCCCCAGCATTTT. This chain uses TRBV28 with TRBJ1-5, with TRBD1 matching 7 bases. Trimming took 7 bases from V and 6 from J; bases not matched to a gene: 12. CDR3 length: 15 amino acids. Germline V gene sequence: CDR1 MDHEN, CDR2 SYDVKM. Full variable domain (outside the CDR3, taken from reference TRBV28 and TRBJ1-5): DVKVTQSSRYLVKRTGEKVFLECVQDMDHENMFWYRQDPGLGLRLIYFSYDVKMKEKGDIPEGYSVSREKKERFSLILESASTNQTSMYLCASTTQTGTGQPQHFGDGTRLSIL.

J is TRBJ2-5 and V is TRBV5-1; 11 bases map to TRBD2. Unmatched junction bases numbered 2, after V lost 5 bases and J lost 2 bases. Germline lookup yields CDR1 SGHRS and CDR2 YFSETQ. This CDR3 region has 14 residues. The CDR3 DNA follows: TGCGCCAGCAGACGACTAGCGGGGCAAGAGACCCAGTACTTC. Translating it yields CASRRLAGQETQYF.

This chain connects TRBV28 to TRBJ1-2, with a tentative D call TRBD1 (5 bases). The CDR3 loop spans 14 amino acids. V lost 6 bases, J lost 6 bases, and 17 bases lay in between. CDR1 and CDR2 (germline): MDHEN, SYDVKM. As DNA, the CDR3 is TGTGCCAGCAGAAATTGGGGCGCGAGTGATGGCTACACCTTC. Translation gives CASRNWGASDGYTF.

This clone was seen a single time. DNA of the CDR3: TGTGCCAGCTCACCAATTCGACAGATGACAGATACGCAGTATTTT. This encodes CASSPIRQMTDTQYF. The chain couples TRBV18 to TRBJ2-3; TRBD1 might be the D (5 bases). This CDR3 contains 15 residues. Deletions cut 2 bases from V and 3 bases from J, with 12 bases between. Germline CDR1 and CDR2: KGHSH and LQKENI. Supplemented by reference TRBV18 and TRBJ2-3, the full variable domain reads NAGVMQNPRHLVRRRGQEARLRCSPMKGHSHVYWYRQLPEEGLKFMVYLQKENIIDESGMPKERFSAEFPKEGPSILRIQQVVRGDSAAYFCASSPIRQMTDTQYFGPGTRLTVL.

The chain has TRBV30 and TRBJ2-7, with TRBD2 matching over 9 bases. The germline V gene has CDR1 GTSNPN and CDR2 SVGIG (reference sequence). J lost 6 bases, V lost 3 bases, and 12 bases had no gene match. The CDR3 contains 15 residues. The CDR3 region has the DNA TGTGCCTGGAGGGAACATACTAGCGGGCGGTCCGAGCAGTACTTC. Protein product: CAWREHTSGRSEQYF. The variable domain in full, with the rest retrieved from reference TRBV30 and TRBJ2-7, is SQTIHQWPATLVQPVGSPLSLECTVEGTSNPNLYWYRQAAGRGLQLLFYSVGIGQISSEVPQNLSASRPQDRQFILSSKKLLLSDSGFYLCAWREHTSGRSEQYFGPGTRLTVT.